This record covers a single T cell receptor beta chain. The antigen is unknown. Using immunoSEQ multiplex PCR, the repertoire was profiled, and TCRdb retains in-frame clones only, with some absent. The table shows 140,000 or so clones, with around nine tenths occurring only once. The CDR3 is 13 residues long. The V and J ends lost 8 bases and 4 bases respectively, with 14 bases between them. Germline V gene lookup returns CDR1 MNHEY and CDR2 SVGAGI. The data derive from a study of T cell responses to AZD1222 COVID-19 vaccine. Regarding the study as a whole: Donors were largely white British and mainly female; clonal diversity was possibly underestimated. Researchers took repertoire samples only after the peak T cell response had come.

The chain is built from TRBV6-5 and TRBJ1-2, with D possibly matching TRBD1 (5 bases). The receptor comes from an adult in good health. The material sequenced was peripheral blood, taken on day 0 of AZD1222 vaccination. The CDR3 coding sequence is TGTGCCAGCGGGAACAGGCTTATCTATGGCTACACCTTC. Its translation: CASGNRLIYGYTF.